This TCR beta chain stems from a study of blood T cell repertoires in COVID-19. Background on the study: From T cells, B-cell-depleted T cells, or PBMCs came the material, which was cDNA or gDNA.

Original handling: Quantification of nucleated cells was approximated via reference gene primer amplification. Only in-frame clones appear in the TCRdb table, and some are missing; sequencing was by immunoSEQ multiplex PCR. Clonal size and the V and J genes are those of that table, whereas D and trimming came from the DNA. The sample carries tens of thousands of clones, almost 90% recorded once. CDR1 SGHRS and CDR2 YFSETQ come from the germline V gene. Trimming at V came to 4 bases and at J to 2 bases, leaving 5 bases not matched to a gene. This CDR3 has 14 residues. Sequencing was carried out using peripheral blood. The receptor was isolated from a human donor in a cohort sampled during active COVID-19. The chain carries TRBV5-1 and TRBJ2-5, with TRBD1 matching 7 bases. CDR3 in amino acids: CASSHGTVQETQYF. The CDR3, as DNA: TGCGCCAGCAGCCATGGGACAGTTCAAGAGACCCAGTACTTC.